This TCR beta chain was identified in a study of cytomegalovirus exposure and HLA in healthy donors. As for the study in general: Unique TCRs from HLA-typed donors, around 79 million of them, were held in an early data release.

The germline V and J ends were trimmed by 4 bases and 3 bases, with 7 bases remaining between them. The CDR3 is made up of 13 amino acids. Looked up from germline, CDR1 is MRHNA and CDR2 is SNTAGT. Remarks on this clone: What it binds is not known.

Study-level points and caveats: The authors later linked a missense DCLRE1C variant to TCR beta V- and J-gene trimming. According to the study, around 160 TCR beta chains were cytomegalovirus-associated.

The primer mix had 60 Vbeta and 13 Jbeta primers. In the original analysis: In a later analysis, around 10 million of about 80 million unique beta chains occurred in at least two donors. Only in-frame clones appear in the TCRdb table, and some are missing; sequencing was by immunoSEQ multiplex PCR. For V, J and clone size, that table is used; D and trimming come from the DNA. This sample has approximately 140,000 clones, with about 78% found just once. The chain has TRBV6-4 and TRBJ2-1; D uncertain. The sequencing input was PBMCs. This receptor was taken from a man aged 18-30 years in good health and CMV-seronegative. CDR3 region: CASSVDFYNEQFF. CDR3 nucleotide sequence: TGTGCCAGCAGTGTAGATTTCTACAATGAGCAGTTCTTC.